This T cell receptor beta chain was documented in a study of cytomegalovirus exposure and HLA in healthy donors. PCR used 60 Vbeta primers and 13 Jbeta primers. This table comes from immunoSEQ multiplex PCR, and its TCRdb copy is limited to in-frame clones, with some not included. Of 200,000 to 250,000 clones listed, 82% are singletons. The CDR3 is 15 amino acids. V shed 3 bases and J 3 bases; nucleotides not matched to a gene: 2. Germline V lookup: CDR1 SGHVS, CDR2 FQNEAQ. The TCR comes from a woman in her thirties or forties in good health and CMV-seropositive. The chain combines TRBV7-8 with TRBJ2-2, with 9 bases identical to TRBD1. Input material: PBMCs. The CDR3 here is CASSLDRGDTGELFF. CDR3 DNA sequence: TGTGCCAGCAGCTTGGACAGGGGAGACACCGGGGAGCTGTTTTTT.